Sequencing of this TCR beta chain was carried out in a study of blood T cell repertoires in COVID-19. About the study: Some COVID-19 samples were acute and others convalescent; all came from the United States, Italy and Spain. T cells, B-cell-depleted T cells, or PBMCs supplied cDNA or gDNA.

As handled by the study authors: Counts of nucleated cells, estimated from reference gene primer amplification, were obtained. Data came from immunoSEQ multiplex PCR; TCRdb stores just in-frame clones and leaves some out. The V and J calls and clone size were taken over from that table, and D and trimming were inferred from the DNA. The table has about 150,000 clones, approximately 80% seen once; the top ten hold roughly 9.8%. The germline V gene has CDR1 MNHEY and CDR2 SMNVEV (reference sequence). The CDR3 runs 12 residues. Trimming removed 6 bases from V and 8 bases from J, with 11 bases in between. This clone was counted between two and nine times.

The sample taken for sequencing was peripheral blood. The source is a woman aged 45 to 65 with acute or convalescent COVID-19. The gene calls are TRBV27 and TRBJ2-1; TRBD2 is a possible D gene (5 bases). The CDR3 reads CASSLLGDEQFF. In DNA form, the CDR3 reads TGTGCCAGCAGCCTATTGGGAGATGAGCAGTTCTTC.